The T cell receptor (beta chain) under discussion was sequenced for a study of blood T cell repertoires in COVID-19 (dated by TCRdb to the early 2020s). Notes on the research overall: Samples covering the acute and convalescent phases of COVID-19 were provided by collaborators in the United States, Italy and Spain. The samples were drawn from two sources: the first 160 participants of the ongoing ImmuneRACE study, and 1,000 to 1,500 subjects contributed by 6 global collaborators. Subjects who had been exposed to COVID-19, were actively infected with it, or had recovered from it provided the deeply sampled blood TCRbeta repertoires that made up the dataset. The repertoires were released in a freely available public database intended as a resource for research on the immune response to SARS-CoV-2. The material from the prospective study consisted of cDNA or gDNA derived from T cells, B-cell-depleted T cells, or PBMCs. Where available, HLA class I and class II types were taken from metadata supplied by the sample provider and were not determined by assay-based typing. Nearly every sample came with metadata listing a de-identified subject ID, COVID-19 status, age in years and sex. What the research found in general, with its limitations: The quantity of clinical and demographic metadata differed by source and by participant and was supplied without curation.

In Seattle, one collaborating source enrolled patients while the infection was active and tracked those patients longitudinally over the course of disease. Collaborating institutions collected whole blood in K2EDTA tubes following their own protocols. For TCRbeta analysis, collaborators shipped samples in one of three forms: frozen whole blood, isolated PBMCs, or DNA extracted from either of those sample types. From the germline V gene (reference sequence), CDR1 is SGHKS and CDR2 is YYEKEE. The junction shows trimming of 0 bases on V and 1 base on J, plus 8 bases between the germline ends. Its CDR3 holds 14 amino acids, cysteine through phenylalanine. The retained sequence is limited to the CDR3, 42 bases, with the frame set at the first base. To note about this clone: No cognate antigen has been identified for it. No clone much larger than this one lies a single base away; base qualities are absent.

TCRbeta CDR3 regions were amplified from genomic DNA using the immunoSEQ Assay, a bias-controlled multiplex PCR. The authors' analysis ran thus. Within the assay, amplification of reference gene primers was used to estimate how many nucleated cells each sample contained. Sequence reads were collapsed and filtered to measure the absolute abundance of every unique TCRbeta CDR3 rearrangement. Productive Simpson clonality was computed per sample as the square root of Simpson's diversity index over productive rearrangements. Held by TCRdb, this immuneACCESS table contains in-frame sequences only and omits some clones. Under half of the omission traces to an unresolved V gene where checked; the cause of the rest is unknown. From that table come the V and J calls and clone size; the DNA was used to work out D and trimming. The sample table contains over 200,000 clones; only one count was recorded for 75% to 90% of them. In total, the top ten clones hold roughly 2.7% of the sample.

The TCR comes from a young man with COVID-19, enrolled during active disease. Rearrangement joined TRBV5-5 to TRBJ2-7, with the D gene call left open. Material for sequencing was peripheral blood. The CDR3 protein: CASSLGAGSYEQYF. The nucleotide sequence reads TGTGCCAGCAGCTTGGGCGCAGGTTCCTACGAGCAGTACTTC.